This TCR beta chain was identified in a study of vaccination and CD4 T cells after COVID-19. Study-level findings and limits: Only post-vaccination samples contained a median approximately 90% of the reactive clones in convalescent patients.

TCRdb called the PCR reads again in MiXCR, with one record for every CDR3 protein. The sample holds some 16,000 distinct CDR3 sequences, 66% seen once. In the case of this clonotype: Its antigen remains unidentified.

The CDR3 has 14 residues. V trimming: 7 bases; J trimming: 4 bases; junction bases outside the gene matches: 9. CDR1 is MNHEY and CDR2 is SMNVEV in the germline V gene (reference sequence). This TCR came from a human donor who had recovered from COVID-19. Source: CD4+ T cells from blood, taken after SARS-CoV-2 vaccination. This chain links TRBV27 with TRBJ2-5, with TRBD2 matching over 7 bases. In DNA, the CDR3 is TGTGCCAGCACTGGCGGGAGTGTTGGAGAGACCCAGTACTTC. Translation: CASTGGSVGETQYF.